Below, one T cell receptor beta chain is given with its context. The sample is drawn from a study of blood T cell repertoires in COVID-19. Turning to the study itself: Some COVID-19 samples were acute and others convalescent; all came from the United States, Italy and Spain. PBMCs, B-cell-depleted T cells, or T cells were the source of the cDNA or gDNA that made up the material.

CDR3 length: 16 residues. From germline, CDR1 is SNHLY and CDR2 FYNNEI. V trimming: 0 bases; J trimming: 8 bases; junction bases outside the gene matches: 5. Original processing methods: By means of reference gene primer amplification, nucleated cell counts were estimated. TCRdb keeps only in-frame clones here, not all; method: immunoSEQ multiplex PCR. D and trimming come from the DNA, and the V and J calls and clone size come from that table. The sample lists some 64,000 clones, more than 65% occurring once. Specimen: peripheral blood. The sequence came from a woman over 75 with active or convalescent COVID-19. The rearrangement uses TRBV2 and TRBJ1-4; 11 bases map to TRBD1. CDR3 nucleotides: TGTGCCAGCAGTGAAGCGTCTTGGACAGGGGGCGAAAAACTGTTTTTT. Residues: CASSEASWTGGEKLFF.